This T cell receptor beta chain was retrieved from a study of T cell repertoires in cytomegalovirus infection. Turning to the study itself: Indicated by public TCR beta signatures were CMV infection and matching HLA type.

General study findings and limits: Carriers of CMV plus the relevant HLA were identified by cumulative public TCR beta family frequency. Dominating the ex vivo response were TCR beta clonotypes that were CMV-specific and HLA-C-restricted.

TCRdb independently ran MiXCR on the reads; one entry per CDR3 protein. This sample has 450,000 to 550,000 distinct CDR3 sequences, with approximately 15% found just once. The CDR3 runs 13 residues. V was pared by 5 bases and J by 5 bases, with 10 bases between. This clonotype showed up just a few times. The antigen remains unidentified. The sequenced material came from CD8+ T cells from PBMCs. The chain links TRBV12-3 or TRBV12-4 to TRBJ2-1; D unclear. This TCR derives from a human donor in good health (CMV status not recorded). Some clones in this sample may be carry-over from other donors' samples. The DNA of the CDR3 is TGTGCCAGCAGTCCCCTGGTGGACAATGAGCAGTTCTTC. Amino acid sequence: CASSPLVDNEQFF.